This T cell receptor beta chain was captured in a study of blood T cell repertoires in COVID-19. Study-level background: The United States, Italy and Spain supplied acute and convalescent COVID-19 samples. PBMCs, B-cell-depleted T cells, or T cells were the source of the cDNA or gDNA that made up the material.

As handled by the study authors: Estimation of nucleated cell counts relied on the amplification of reference gene primers. The table came from immunoSEQ multiplex PCR; TCRdb's copy has only in-frame clones and leaves some out. V and J calls and clone size come straight from that table; D and trimming were deduced from the DNA. This sample yields around 65,000 clones, of which 75% to 80% are seen a single time; approximately 50% belongs to the top ten. Sequencing used peripheral blood. The receptor was isolated from a human donor in a cohort sampled during active COVID-19.

This CDR3 reads CASSLQGAFLHF. For the CDR3, the DNA is TGTGCCAGCAGTCTACAGGGAGCTTTCCTCCACTTT. This rearrangement joins TRBV28 to TRBJ1-6, with D tentatively TRBD1 (6 bases). Trimming took off 5 bases at V and 15 bases at J, with 14 bases between the two ends. Per the germline V gene, CDR1 is MDHEN and CDR2 is SYDVKM. The CDR3 runs to 12 residues.